This T cell receptor (beta chain) was identified in a study of cytomegalovirus exposure and HLA in healthy donors. This clone was recorded a few times. Germline V CDR1 and CDR2: MNHNY, SVGAGI (reference sequence). This CDR3 comprises 12 residues. Trimming shortened V by 5 bases and J by 6 bases, and 7 bases separated the two germline ends. Only in-frame clones appear in the TCRdb table, and some are missing; sequencing was by immunoSEQ multiplex PCR. The repertoire holds approximately 280,000 clones, roughly 90% seen once, with approximately 0.88% in the top ten. The origin of this receptor is a woman younger than 35 in good health and CMV-seronegative. This chain connects TRBV6-6 to TRBJ2-2; unclear D gene. Sample: PBMCs. CDR3 coding DNA: TGTGCCAGCAGTCATGAGGCCGGGGAGCTGTTTTTT. This sequence encodes CASSHEAGELFF.